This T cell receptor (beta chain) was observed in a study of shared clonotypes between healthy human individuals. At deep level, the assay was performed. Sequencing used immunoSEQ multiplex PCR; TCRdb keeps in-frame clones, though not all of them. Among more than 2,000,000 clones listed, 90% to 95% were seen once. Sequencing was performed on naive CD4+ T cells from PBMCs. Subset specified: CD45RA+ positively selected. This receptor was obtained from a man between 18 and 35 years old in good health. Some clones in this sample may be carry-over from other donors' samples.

CDR3 nucleotide sequence: TGTGCCAGCAGTTCGGACAGGGGCTCTAGAGAGCAGTACTTC. Translation: CASSSDRGSREQYF. The chain is built from TRBV28 and TRBJ2-7; 9 nucleotides agree with TRBD1. Germline loops: CDR1 MDHEN, CDR2 SYDVKM. The J segment lost 7 bases and the V segment lost 4 bases, leaving 8 bases of the junction unmatched. This CDR3 contains 14 residues.